This T cell receptor beta chain emerged from a study of beta chain features in type 1 diabetes. Study-wide findings and caveats: Patients with type 1 diabetes carried fewer insertions and had more deletions at their VDJ junctions. Patients with Type 1 diabetes showed moderately but significantly shorter TCRB CDR3s in all four CD4+ subsets.

Regarding this clone: Antigen specificity is unknown.

Germline V gene lookup returns CDR1 SGHTA and CDR2 FQGNSA. This CDR3 is built from 14 residues. Deletions cut 0 bases from V and 1 base from J, with 6 bases between. TCRB transcripts that were expressed got sequenced, as all of the isolated RNA had been reverse transcribed. The assay was immunoSEQ multiplex PCR, and TCRdb's table has in-frame clones only and misses some. Here the sample spans about 700,000 clones, around an eighth being singletons. CD4+ naive, central memory, regulatory and stem cell-like memory subsets were isolated by sorting on CD45RO/CCR7/CD25/CD127/CD95/CD27. The source material was naive CD4+ T cells from blood. This TCR was sampled from a man aged 18 to 35 with type 1 diabetes. The V and J genes are TRBV7-2 and TRBJ1-1; tentative D call: TRBD1 (5 bases). The CDR3 region is CASSLAGTNTEAFF. The DNA for the CDR3 is TGTGCCAGCAGCTTAGCGGGGACGAACACTGAAGCTTTCTTT.